These 5 T cell receptor beta chains share one sample of origin, sequenced in a study of cytomegalovirus exposure and HLA in healthy donors. The PCR had 60 Vbeta and 13 Jbeta primers. This table comes from immunoSEQ multiplex PCR, and its TCRdb copy is limited to in-frame clones, with some not included. The profile shows more than 150,000 clones, about four fifths of them singletons. Sequencing was performed on PBMCs. The receptors were sampled from a woman under 40 in good health and CMV-seropositive.

The chain links TRBV9 to TRBJ2-3; no clear D. Trimming took 4 bases from V and 3 from J, leaving 15 bases between them. Germline values: CDR1 SGDLS, CDR2 YYNGEE. There are 15 residues in the CDR3. The CDR3 protein is CASSPPLSRTDTQYF. For the CDR3, the DNA is TGTGCCAGCAGCCCCCCGTTAAGTAGAACAGATACGCAGTATTTT.

V and J are TRBV9 and TRBJ1-1; no definite D call. Trimming took off 1 base at V and 4 bases at J, with 8 bases between the two ends. CDR3 length: 13 residues. Looked up from germline, CDR1 is SGDLS and CDR2 is YYNGEE. The CDR3 DNA sequence: TGTGCCAGCAGCGTATGGGAGACCACTGAAGCTTTCTTT. Protein product: CASSVWETTEAFF.

The chain is built from TRBV7-9 and TRBJ1-2, with D unclear. V was clipped by 5 bases and J by 8 bases, with 15 bases between them. The CDR3 is 13 residues long. From germline, CDR1 is SEHNR and CDR2 FQNEAQ (reference sequence). Here the CDR3 DNA reads TGTGCCAGCAGCACCAAGAGGGCCGTGGGCTACACCTTC. As protein: CASSTKRAVGYTF.

In its sample, this clone was seen a few times. V is TRBV2 and J is TRBJ1-1, with 9 positions matching TRBD1. Germline loops: CDR1 SNHLY, CDR2 FYNNEI. The CDR3 is 15 residues long. With V trimmed by 6 bases and J by 1 base, 6 bases remained unmatched. Written as DNA, the CDR3 is TGTGCCAGCAGGAAGGGACAGGGATCGAACACTGAAGCTTTCTTT. Amino acids: CASRKGQGSNTEAFF.

V is TRBV6-6 and J is TRBJ1-2, with unresolved D. V was pared by 2 bases and J by 4 bases, with 8 bases between. CDR1 and CDR2 (germline): MNHNY, SVGAGI (reference sequence). The CDR3 spans 13 residues. The CDR3 reads CASSYRVGYGYTF. As DNA, the CDR3 is TGTGCCAGCAGTTACCGGGTGGGCTATGGCTACACCTTC.